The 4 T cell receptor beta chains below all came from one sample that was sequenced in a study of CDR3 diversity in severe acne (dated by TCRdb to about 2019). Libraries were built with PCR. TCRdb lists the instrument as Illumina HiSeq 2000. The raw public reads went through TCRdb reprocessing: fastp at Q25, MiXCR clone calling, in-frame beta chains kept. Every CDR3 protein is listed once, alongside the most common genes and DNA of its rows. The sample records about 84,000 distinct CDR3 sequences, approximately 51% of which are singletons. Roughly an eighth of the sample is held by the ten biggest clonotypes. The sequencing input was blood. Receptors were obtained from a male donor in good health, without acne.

This CDR3 is CATSDPTGAGEAFF. DNA of the CDR3: TGTGCCACCAGTGATCCTACAGGGGCGGGTGAAGCTTTCTTT. This chain connects TRBV24-1 to TRBJ1-1, with TRBD1 identical over 7 bases. After removal of 3 bases from V and 7 bases from J, the junction contained 7 bases not matched to a gene. CDR1 is KGHDR and CDR2 is SFDVKD in the germline V gene. This CDR3 is 14 amino acids long.

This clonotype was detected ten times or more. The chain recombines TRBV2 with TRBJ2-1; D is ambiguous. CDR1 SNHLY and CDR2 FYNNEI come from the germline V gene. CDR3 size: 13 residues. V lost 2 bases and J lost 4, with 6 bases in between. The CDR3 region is CASSEQVYNEQFF. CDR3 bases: TGTGCCAGCAGTGAACAGGTATACAATGAGCAGTTCTTC.

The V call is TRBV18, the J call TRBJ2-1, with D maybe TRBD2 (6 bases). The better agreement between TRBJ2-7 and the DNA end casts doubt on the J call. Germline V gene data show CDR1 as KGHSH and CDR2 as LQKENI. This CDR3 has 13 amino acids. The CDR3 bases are TGTGCCAGCTCCGGGAGCACATCGGCAGAGCAGTACTTC. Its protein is CASSGSTSAEQYF.

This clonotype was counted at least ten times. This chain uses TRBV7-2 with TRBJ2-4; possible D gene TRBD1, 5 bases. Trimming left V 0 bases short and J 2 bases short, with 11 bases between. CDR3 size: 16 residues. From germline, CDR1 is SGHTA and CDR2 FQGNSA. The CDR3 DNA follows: TGTGCCAGCAGCTTAGCGGCAGGGTTGTCCAAAAACATTCAGTACTTC. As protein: CASSLAAGLSKNIQYF. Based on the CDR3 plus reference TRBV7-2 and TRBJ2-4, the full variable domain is GAGVSQSPSNKVTEKGKDVELRCDPISGHTALYWYRQSLGQGLEFLIYFQGNSAPDKSGLPSDRFSAERTGGSVSTLTIQRTQQEDSAVYLCASSLAAGLSKNIQYFGAGTRLSVL.